The 5 T cell receptor beta chains below were found in one sample sequenced in a study of T cell responses to AZD1222 COVID-19 vaccine. The table came from immunoSEQ multiplex PCR; TCRdb's copy has only in-frame clones and leaves some out. The table lists around 190,000 clones, about 90% of them singletons, with more than 0.4% in the top ten. Specimen: peripheral blood, collected on day 0 of AZD1222 vaccination. The receptors come from an adult in good health.

This chain connects TRBV25-1 to TRBJ1-2; tentative D call: TRBD1 (5 bases). This CDR3 spans 14 amino acids. V shed 6 bases and J shed 3 bases, with 14 bases lying between them. Germline V gives CDR1 MGHDK, CDR2 SYGVNS. The CDR3 reads CASSPGPGHYGYTF. The CDR3 DNA follows: TGTGCCAGCAGCCCGGGACCGGGCCACTATGGCTACACCTTC.

The chain links TRBV28 to TRBJ2-7, with D perhaps being TRBD1 or TRBD2 (5 bases each). Germline CDR1 MDHEN, CDR2 SYDVKM. The CDR3 length is 14 residues. Trimming removed 11 bases from V and 0 bases from J, with 17 bases in between. The CDR3 is CAVTRGLSSYEQYF. The DNA for the CDR3 is TGTGCCGTGACGAGGGGTCTTTCCTCCTACGAGCAGTACTTC.

J is TRBJ1-3 and V is TRBV19; D possibly corresponds to TRBD1 (5 bases). Looked up from germline, CDR1 is LNHDA and CDR2 is SQIVND (reference sequence). With 7 bases removed from V and 0 bases from J, the gap between germline ends came to 10 bases. The CDR3 has 14 residues. CDR3 in amino acids: CASMRQLSGNTIYF. For the CDR3, the DNA is TGTGCCAGTATGAGACAGCTCTCTGGAAACACCATATATTTT.

This rearrangement joins TRBV30 to TRBJ1-1, with 8 bases matching TRBD1. Trimming at V came to 3 bases and at J to 7 bases, leaving 7 bases not matched to a gene. Germline values: CDR1 GTSNPN, CDR2 SVGIG (reference sequence). This CDR3 is 13 amino acids long. This chain's CDR3 is CAWSSTGADEAFF. The CDR3 coding sequence is TGTGCCTGGAGCTCGACAGGGGCGGATGAAGCTTTCTTT.

The rearrangement uses TRBV28 and TRBJ1-3; TRBD1 agrees at 12 bases. CDR1 is MDHEN and CDR2 is SYDVKM in the germline V gene. The CDR3 spans 16 residues. J was trimmed by 7 bases and V by 5 bases; bases with no gene match: 9. The CDR3: CASSRIGTGGRNTIYF. The CDR3 nucleotides are TGTGCCAGCAGTAGAATAGGGACAGGGGGCCGGAACACCATATATTTT.